Below are 3 T cell receptor beta chains sequenced from a single sample in a study of OX40 agonist ivuxolimab in advanced cancers. The repertoire was sequenced with immunoSEQ multiplex PCR; TCRdb's copy has only in-frame clones and lacks some. This table has 60,000 to 70,000 clones, more than 85% appearing once. The specimen comprised CD4+ or CD8+ T cells sorted from blood, sampled in a trial of the OX40 agonist ivuxolimab. These receptors all stem from an adult with an advanced solid tumor such as melanoma, head and neck, liver or kidney cancer.

V is TRBV11-2 and J is TRBJ2-7; D is unresolved. CDR3 length equals 12 residues. V was trimmed by 2 bases and J by 1 base, leaving 3 bases between them. Germline CDR1 is SGHAT and CDR2 is FQNNGV. The CDR3 DNA follows: TGTGCCAGCAGCTTACCTTCCTACGAGCAGTACTTC. As protein: CASSLPSYEQYF. Looking up the rest from reference TRBV11-2 and TRBJ2-7 gives the full variable domain: EAGVAQSPRYKIIEKRQSVAFWCNPISGHATLYWYQQILGQGPKLLIQFQNNGVVDDSQLPKDRFSAERLKGVDSTLKIQPAKLEDSAVYLCASSLPSYEQYFGPGTRLTVT.

This chain uses TRBV4-1 with TRBJ2-2; no definite D call. The CDR3 totals 12 residues. V shed 0 bases and J shed 6 bases, with 2 bases lying between them. Germline V gene sequence: CDR1 MGHRA, CDR2 YSYEKL. CDR3 amino acids: CASSQESGELFF. The CDR3 DNA is TGCGCCAGCAGCCAAGAATCCGGGGAGCTGTTTTTT.

The J gene is TRBJ1-2, the V gene TRBV5-1; D remains ambiguous. In germline, CDR1 is SGHRS, CDR2 YFSETQ. With 1 base removed from V and 2 bases from J, the gap between germline ends came to 9 bases. The CDR3 runs 14 residues. For the CDR3, the DNA is TGCGCCAGCAGCTTGCCGCCACCGAACTATGGCTACACCTTC. Amino acids: CASSLPPPNYGYTF.